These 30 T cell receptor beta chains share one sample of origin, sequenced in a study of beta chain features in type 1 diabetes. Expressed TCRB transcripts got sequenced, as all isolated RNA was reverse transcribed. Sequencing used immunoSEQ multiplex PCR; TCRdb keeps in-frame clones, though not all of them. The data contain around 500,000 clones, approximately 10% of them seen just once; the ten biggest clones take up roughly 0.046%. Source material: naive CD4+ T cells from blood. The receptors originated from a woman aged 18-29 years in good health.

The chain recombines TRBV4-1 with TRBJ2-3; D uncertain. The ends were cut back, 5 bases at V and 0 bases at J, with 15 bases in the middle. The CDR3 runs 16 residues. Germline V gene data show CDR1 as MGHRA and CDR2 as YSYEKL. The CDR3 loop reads CASSVSHSWSTDTQYF. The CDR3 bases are TGCGCCAGCAGCGTATCACACTCTTGGAGCACAGATACGCAGTATTTT.

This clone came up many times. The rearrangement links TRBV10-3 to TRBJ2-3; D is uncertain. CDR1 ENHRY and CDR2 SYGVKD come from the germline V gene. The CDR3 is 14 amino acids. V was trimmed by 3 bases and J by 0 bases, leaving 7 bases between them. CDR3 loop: CAISDSTSTDTQYF. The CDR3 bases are TGTGCCATCAGTGATTCGACTAGCACAGATACGCAGTATTTT.

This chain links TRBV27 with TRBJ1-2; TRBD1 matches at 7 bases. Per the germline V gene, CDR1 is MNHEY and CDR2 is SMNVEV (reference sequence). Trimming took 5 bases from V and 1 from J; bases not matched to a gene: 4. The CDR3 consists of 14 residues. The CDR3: CASSPQGVNYGYTF. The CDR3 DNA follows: TGTGCCAGCAGTCCTCAGGGGGTTAACTATGGCTACACCTTC.

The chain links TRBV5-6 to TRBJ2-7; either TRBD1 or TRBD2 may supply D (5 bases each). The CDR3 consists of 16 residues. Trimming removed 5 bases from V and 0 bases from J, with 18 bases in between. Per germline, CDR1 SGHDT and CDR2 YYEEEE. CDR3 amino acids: CASRLGPGRNSYEQYF. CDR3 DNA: TGTGCCAGCAGATTAGGGCCGGGACGGAACTCCTACGAGCAGTACTTC.

CDR3 bases: TGCAGCGTTGCCTACAGGGGGGGCGAGCAGTACTTC. Protein product: CSVAYRGGEQYF. The chain joins TRBV29-1 to TRBJ2-7, with a tentative D call TRBD1 (8 bases). The V gene lost 4 bases and the J gene lost 6 bases, with 13 bases spanning the gap. The CDR3 is 12 residues long. CDR1 is SQVTM, CDR2 ANQGSEA, per germline.

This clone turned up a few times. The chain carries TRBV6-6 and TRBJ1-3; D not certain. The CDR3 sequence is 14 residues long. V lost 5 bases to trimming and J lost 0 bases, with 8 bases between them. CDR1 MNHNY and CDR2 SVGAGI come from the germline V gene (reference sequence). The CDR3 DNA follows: TGTGCCAGCAGTCAATCCAACTCTGGAAACACCATATATTTT. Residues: CASSQSNSGNTIYF.

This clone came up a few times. The CDR3, as DNA: TGCAGCGTTGCGGCGTCTGCGAACTCCTACGAGCAGTACTTC. It yields the protein CSVAASANSYEQYF. The chain uses TRBV29-1 and TRBJ2-7; D is unclear. The germline gives CDR1 SQVTM, CDR2 ANQGSEA. The CDR3 consists of 14 residues. The germline V and J ends were trimmed by 4 bases and 0 bases, with 13 bases remaining between them.

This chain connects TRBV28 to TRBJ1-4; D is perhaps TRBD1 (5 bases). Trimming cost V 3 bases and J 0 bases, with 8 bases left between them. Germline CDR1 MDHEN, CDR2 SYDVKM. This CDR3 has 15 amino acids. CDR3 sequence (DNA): TGTGCCAGCAGTTTCCACAGGCCAACTAATGAAAAACTGTTTTTT. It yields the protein CASSFHRPTNEKLFF.

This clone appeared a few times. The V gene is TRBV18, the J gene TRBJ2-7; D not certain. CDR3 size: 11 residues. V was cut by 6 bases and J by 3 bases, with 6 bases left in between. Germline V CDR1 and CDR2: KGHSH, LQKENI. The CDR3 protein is CASSASYEQYV. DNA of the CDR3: TGTGCCAGCTCTGCCAGCTACGAGCAGTACGTC.

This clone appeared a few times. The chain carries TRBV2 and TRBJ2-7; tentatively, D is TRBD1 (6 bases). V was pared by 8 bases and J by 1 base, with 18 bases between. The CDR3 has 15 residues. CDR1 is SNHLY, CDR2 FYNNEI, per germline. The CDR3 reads CASQFLSDSSYEQYF. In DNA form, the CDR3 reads TGTGCCAGCCAGTTTCTATCGGACAGTTCCTACGAGCAGTACTTC.

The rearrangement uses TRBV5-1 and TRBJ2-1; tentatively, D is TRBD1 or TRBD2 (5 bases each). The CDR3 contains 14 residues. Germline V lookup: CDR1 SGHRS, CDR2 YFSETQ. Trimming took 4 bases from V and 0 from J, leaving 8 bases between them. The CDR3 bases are TGCGCCAGCAGCCGGGACGGCTCCTACAATGAGCAGTTCTTC. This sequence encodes CASSRDGSYNEQFF.

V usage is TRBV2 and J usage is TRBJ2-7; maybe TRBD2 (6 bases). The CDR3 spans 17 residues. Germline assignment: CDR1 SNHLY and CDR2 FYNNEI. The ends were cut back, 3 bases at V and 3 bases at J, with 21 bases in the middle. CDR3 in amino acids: CASSELLVGGSNYEQYF. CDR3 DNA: TGTGCCAGCAGTGAGCTTCTAGTGGGGGGATCGAACTACGAGCAGTACTTC.

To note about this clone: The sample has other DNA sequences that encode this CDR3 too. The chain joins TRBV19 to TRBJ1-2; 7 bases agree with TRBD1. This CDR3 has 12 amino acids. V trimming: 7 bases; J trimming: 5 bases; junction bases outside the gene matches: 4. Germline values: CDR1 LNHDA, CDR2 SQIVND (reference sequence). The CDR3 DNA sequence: TGTGCCAGTACCAGGACAGGATATGGCTACACCTTC. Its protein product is CASTRTGYGYTF.

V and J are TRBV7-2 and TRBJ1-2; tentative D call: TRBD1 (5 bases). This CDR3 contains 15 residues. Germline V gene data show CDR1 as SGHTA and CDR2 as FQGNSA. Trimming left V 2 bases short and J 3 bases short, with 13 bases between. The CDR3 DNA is TGTGCCAGCAGCTTATCCCAGGGCGAATACTATGGCTACACCTTC. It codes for CASSLSQGEYYGYTF.

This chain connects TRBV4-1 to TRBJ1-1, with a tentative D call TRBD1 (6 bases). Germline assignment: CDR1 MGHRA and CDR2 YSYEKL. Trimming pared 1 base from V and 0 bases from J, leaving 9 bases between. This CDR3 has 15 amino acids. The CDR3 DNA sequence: TGCGCCAGCAGCCAAGCCGACAGGATGAACACTGAAGCTTTCTTT. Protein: CASSQADRMNTEAFF.

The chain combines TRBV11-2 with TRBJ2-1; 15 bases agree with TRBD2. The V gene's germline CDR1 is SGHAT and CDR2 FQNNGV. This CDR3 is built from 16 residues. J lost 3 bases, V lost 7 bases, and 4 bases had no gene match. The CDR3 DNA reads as TGTGCCAGCAAAGGACTAGCGGGAGGGAGCTACAATGAGCAGTTCTTC. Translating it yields CASKGLAGGSYNEQFF. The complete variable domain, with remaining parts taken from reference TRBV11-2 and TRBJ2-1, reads EAGVAQSPRYKIIEKRQSVAFWCNPISGHATLYWYQQILGQGPKLLIQFQNNGVVDDSQLPKDRFSAERLKGVDSTLKIQPAKLEDSAVYLCASKGLAGGSYNEQFFGPGTRLTVL.

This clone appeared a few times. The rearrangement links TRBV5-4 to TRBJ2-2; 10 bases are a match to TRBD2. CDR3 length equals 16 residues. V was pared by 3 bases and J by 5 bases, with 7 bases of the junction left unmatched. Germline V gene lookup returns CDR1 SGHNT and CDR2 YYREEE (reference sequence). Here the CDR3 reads CASSSPSGSGTGELFF. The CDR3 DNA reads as TGTGCCAGCAGCTCCCCTAGCGGGAGTGGTACCGGGGAGCTGTTTTTT.

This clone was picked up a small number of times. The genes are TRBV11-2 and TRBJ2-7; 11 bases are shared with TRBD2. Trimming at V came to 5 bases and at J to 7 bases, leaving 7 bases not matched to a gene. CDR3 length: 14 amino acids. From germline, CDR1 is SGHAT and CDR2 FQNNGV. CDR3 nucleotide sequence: TGTGCCAGCAGCCAACTAGCGGGAGCGGGAGAGCAGTACTTC. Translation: CASSQLAGAGEQYF.

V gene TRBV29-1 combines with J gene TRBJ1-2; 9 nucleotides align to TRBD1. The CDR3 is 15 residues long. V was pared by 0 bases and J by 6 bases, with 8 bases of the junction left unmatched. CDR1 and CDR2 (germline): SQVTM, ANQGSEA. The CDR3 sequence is CSVEEGTGSRNGYTF. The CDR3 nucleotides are TGCAGCGTTGAAGAGGGGACAGGGTCGAGGAATGGCTACACCTTC.

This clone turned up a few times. CDR3 loop: CASSVTGRSTEAFF. The CDR3 DNA sequence: TGTGCCAGCAGTGTTACAGGGAGGAGCACTGAAGCTTTCTTT. The chain is built from TRBV2 and TRBJ1-1, with a possible D match to TRBD1 (6 bases). The V gene's germline CDR1 is SNHLY and CDR2 FYNNEI. The V end was cut by 4 bases, the J end by 4 bases, with 13 bases between. The CDR3 spans 14 residues.

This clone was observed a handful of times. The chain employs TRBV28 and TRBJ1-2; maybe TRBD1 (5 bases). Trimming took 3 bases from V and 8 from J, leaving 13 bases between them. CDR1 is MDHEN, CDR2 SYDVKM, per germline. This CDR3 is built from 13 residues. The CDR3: CASSFFGGYGYTF. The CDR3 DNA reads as TGTGCCAGCAGTTTCTTTGGGGGATACGGCTACACCTTC.

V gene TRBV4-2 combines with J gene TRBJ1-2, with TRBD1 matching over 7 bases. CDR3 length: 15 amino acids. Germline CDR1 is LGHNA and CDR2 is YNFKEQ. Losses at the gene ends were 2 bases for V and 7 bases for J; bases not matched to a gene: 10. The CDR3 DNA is TGTGCCAGCAGCCAAACTAGGACAGGTAGTACTGGCTACACCTTC. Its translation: CASSQTRTGSTGYTF.

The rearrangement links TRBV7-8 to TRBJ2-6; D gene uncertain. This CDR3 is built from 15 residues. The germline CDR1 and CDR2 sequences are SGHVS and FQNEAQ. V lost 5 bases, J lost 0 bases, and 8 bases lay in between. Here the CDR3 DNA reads TGTGCCAGCAGCGTCGGAAACTCTGGGGCCAACGTCCTGACTTTC. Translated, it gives CASSVGNSGANVLTF.

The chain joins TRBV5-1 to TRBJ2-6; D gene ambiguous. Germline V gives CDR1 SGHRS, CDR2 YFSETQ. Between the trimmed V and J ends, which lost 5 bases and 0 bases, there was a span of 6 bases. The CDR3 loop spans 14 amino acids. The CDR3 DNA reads TGCGCCAGCAGAGCTAGCTCTGGGGCCAACGTCCTGACTTTC. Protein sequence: CASRASSGANVLTF.

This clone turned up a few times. CDR3 DNA: TGTGCCTGGGAACTAGCGGGAGGTTCCTACGAGCAGTACTTC. Protein sequence: CAWELAGGSYEQYF. This sequence joins TRBV30 and TRBJ2-7; TRBD2 matches 12 bases. The germline gives CDR1 GTSNPN, CDR2 SVGIG (reference sequence). With 5 bases clipped from V and 1 base from J, the junction kept 3 bases outside the gene matches. The CDR3 length is 14 residues.

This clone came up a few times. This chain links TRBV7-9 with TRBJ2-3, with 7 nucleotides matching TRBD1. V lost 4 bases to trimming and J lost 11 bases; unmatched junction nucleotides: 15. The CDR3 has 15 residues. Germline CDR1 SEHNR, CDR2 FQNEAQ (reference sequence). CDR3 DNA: TGTGCCAGCAGCTCCTTGAGGCAGGGGGTCATACTGCAGTATTTT. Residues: CASSSLRQGVILQYF.

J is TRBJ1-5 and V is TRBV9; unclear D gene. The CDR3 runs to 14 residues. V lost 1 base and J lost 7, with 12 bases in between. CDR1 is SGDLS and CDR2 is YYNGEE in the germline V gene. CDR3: CASSVMAEGQPQHF. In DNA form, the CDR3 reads TGTGCCAGCAGCGTAATGGCAGAAGGACAGCCCCAGCATTTT.

The chain's CDR3 is CASRRGTGLRELFF. CDR3 coding DNA: TGCGCCAGCAGACGAGGAACAGGGCTCAGGGAGCTGTTTTTT. The J gene is TRBJ2-2, the V gene TRBV4-1, with TRBD1 as a possible D gene (6 bases). The V end lost 6 bases, the J end lost 9 bases, and 17 bases lay between the germline ends. The CDR3 contains 14 residues. Germline values: CDR1 MGHRA, CDR2 YSYEKL.

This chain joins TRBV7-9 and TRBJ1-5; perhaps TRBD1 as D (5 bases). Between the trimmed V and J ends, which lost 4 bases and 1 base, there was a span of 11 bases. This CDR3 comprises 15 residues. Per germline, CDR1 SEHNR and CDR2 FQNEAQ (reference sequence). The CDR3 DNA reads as TGTGCCAGCAGCTCCACCCCAGGGAGCAATCAGCCCCAGCATTTT. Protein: CASSSTPGSNQPQHF. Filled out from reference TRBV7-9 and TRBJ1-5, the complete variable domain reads DTGVSQNPRHKITKRGQNVTFRCDPISEHNRLYWYRQTLGQGPEFLTYFQNEAQLEKSRLLSDRFSAERPKGSFSTLEIQRTEQGDSAMYLCASSSTPGSNQPQHFGDGTRLSIL.

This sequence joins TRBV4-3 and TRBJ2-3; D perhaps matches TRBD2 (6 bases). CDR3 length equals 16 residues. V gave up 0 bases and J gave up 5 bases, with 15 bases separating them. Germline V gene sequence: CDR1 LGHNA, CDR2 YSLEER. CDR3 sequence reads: CASSQDNSGRGDTQYF. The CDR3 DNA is TGCGCCAGCAGCCAAGATAACTCCGGGAGAGGAGATACGCAGTATTTT.